This passage covers 14 T cell receptor beta chains from one sample sequenced in a study of blood T cells in healthy people across ages. With a J-beta primer mix and a sample-barcoded 5' primer, a second PCR ran roughly 6 to 11 cycles. TCRdb used MiXCR to reprocess the 5' RACE reads, holding one entry per CDR3 protein. This table holds about 380,000 distinct CDR3 sequences, about 49% found once. Sequencing input: blood. All receptors come from a man between 60 and 75 years old in good health.

The J gene is TRBJ1-5, the V gene TRBV6-5; TRBD1 might be the D (5 bases). Germline V gene lookup returns CDR1 MNHEY and CDR2 SVGAGI. The CDR3 is made up of 15 amino acids. V gave up 0 bases and J gave up 2 bases, with 8 bases separating them. The CDR3 loop reads CASSYSREGNQPQHF. The DNA for the CDR3 is TGTGCCAGCAGTTACTCCAGGGAAGGCAATCAGCCCCAGCATTTT.

The rearrangement joins TRBV12-3 or TRBV12-4 to TRBJ2-7; 10 positions match TRBD2. The J call may be incorrect, as the DNA end agrees better with TRBJ2-5. There are 16 residues in the CDR3. The CDR3: CASSFILAGEGETQYF. The CDR3 DNA is TGTGCCAGCAGTTTCATCCTAGCGGGAGAGGGTGAGACCCAGTACTTC.

The chain couples TRBV5-1 to TRBJ2-1; D remains ambiguous. The CDR3 is 14 residues long. Trimming took off 0 bases at V and 9 bases at J, with 13 bases between the two ends. In germline, CDR1 is SGHRS, CDR2 YFSETQ. The CDR3 loop is CASSLANRDTEQFF. The CDR3 bases are TGCGCCAGCAGCTTGGCCAACAGAGACACTGAGCAGTTCTTC.

The rearrangement links TRBV11-1 to TRBJ1-1, with D perhaps matching TRBD1 (5 bases). Germline V gene data show CDR1 as SGHAT and CDR2 as FQDESV (reference sequence). The CDR3 length is 14 residues. With 5 bases removed from V and 1 base from J, the gap between germline ends came to 11 bases. CDR3 DNA sequence: TGTGCCAGCAGCCGGGACTTGGGGAACACTGAAGCTTTCTTT. This translates into CASSRDLGNTEAFF.

With regard to this clonotype: The junction departs from germline at one end; a sequencing error may be responsible. The chain links TRBV20-1 to TRBJ2-1; the match to TRBD2 covers 7 bases. The CDR3 runs to 18 residues. Germline V gives CDR1 DFQATT, CDR2 SNEGSKA (reference sequence). The CDR3 loop reads CSARPRETSAISYNGQFF. The CDR3 DNA reads TGCAGTGCTAGACCCCGAGAAACTAGCGCCATCTCCTACAATGGGCAGTTCTTC.

The genes are TRBV20-1 and TRBJ2-1, with D possibly matching TRBD2 (5 bases). The V gene's germline CDR1 is DFQATT and CDR2 SNEGSKA (reference sequence). The CDR3 contains 13 residues. V lost 3 bases, J lost 7 bases, and 13 bases lay in between. Here the CDR3 reads CSARTPGGNEQFF. The CDR3 region has the DNA TGCAGTGCTAGGACCCCCGGCGGGAATGAGCAGTTCTTC.

This clonotype was recorded many times. The chain combines TRBV28 with TRBJ2-7; 9 bases are a match to TRBD2. V gave up 4 bases and J gave up 0 bases; unmatched junction bases: 7. This CDR3 spans 16 amino acids. Germline CDR1 and CDR2: MDHEN and SYDVKM. The CDR3 here is CASSSPGTSSSYEQYF. The CDR3 DNA reads as TGTGCCAGCAGTTCCCCCGGGACTAGCAGCTCCTACGAGCAGTACTTC.

In nucleotides, the CDR3 is TGTGCCAGCAGCACGCTAGGGGCCAAAAACATTCAGTACTTC. Translation gives CASSTLGAKNIQYF. V usage is TRBV5-4 and J usage is TRBJ2-4; unclear D gene. Trimming shortened V by 4 bases and J by 1 base, and 9 bases separated the two germline ends. Looked up from germline, CDR1 is SGHNT and CDR2 is YYREEE (reference sequence). The CDR3 has 14 residues. Filled out from reference TRBV5-4 and TRBJ2-4, the complete variable domain reads ETGVTQSPTHLIKTRGQQVTLRCSSQSGHNTVSWYQQALGQGPQFIFQYYREEENGRGNFPPRFSGLQFPNYSSELNVNALELDDSALYLCASSTLGAKNIQYFGAGTRLSVL.

The CDR3 spells CSVDALSSYNEQFF. DNA for the CDR3: TGCAGCGTTGACGCTTTGAGCTCCTACAATGAGCAGTTCTTC. The chain carries TRBV29-1 and TRBJ2-1; D gene unclear. V was clipped by 3 bases and J by 0 bases, with 9 bases between them. Germline-derived CDR1 and CDR2 are SQVTM and ANQGSEA. The CDR3 loop spans 14 amino acids.

This chain uses TRBV12-3 or TRBV12-4 with TRBJ1-1, with 8 bases that match TRBD1. Unmatched junction bases numbered 9, after V lost 2 bases and J lost 1 base. This CDR3 is built from 17 residues. As DNA, the CDR3 is TGTGCCAGCAGTTTAACAGGGGGGCTGGGGGGGAACACTGAAGCTTTCTTT. This translates into CASSLTGGLGGNTEAFF.

The CDR3 loop is CASSPKGGSYTF. CDR3 DNA: TGTGCCAGCAGCCCCAAGGGGGGAAGCTACACCTTC. V is TRBV7-3 and J is TRBJ1-2; TRBD1 might be the D (6 bases). The CDR3 loop spans 12 amino acids. Germline assignment: CDR1 SGHTA and CDR2 FQGTGA. Trimming stripped 5 bases from V and 9 bases from J, with 13 bases between.

This clonotype came up many times. This rearrangement joins TRBV6-2 or TRBV6-3 to TRBJ2-1, with D perhaps matching TRBD2 (6 bases). Germline V gene data show CDR1 as MNHEY and CDR2 as SVGEGT. CDR3 length: 12 amino acids. The V end was cut by 0 bases, the J end by 12 bases, with 9 bases between. The DNA for the CDR3 is TGTGCCAGCAGTTACTCGACTAGGGGGCAGTTCTTC. Translating it yields CASSYSTRGQFF.

The chain combines TRBV20-1 with TRBJ1-1; the match to TRBD1 covers 7 bases. In germline, CDR1 is DFQATT, CDR2 SNEGSKA (reference sequence). V trimming: 6 bases; J trimming: 2 bases; junction bases outside the gene matches: 15. CDR3 length equals 16 residues. CDR3 sequence (DNA): TGCAGTGCCAACCTCCTCGCGGGACAGATTAACACTGAAGCTTTCTTT. This gives the protein CSANLLAGQINTEAFF.

This chain connects TRBV7-2 to TRBJ2-1; 10 nucleotides agree with TRBD1. The V and J ends lost 1 base and 7 bases, in that order; junction bases with no gene match: 4. Per germline, CDR1 SGHTA and CDR2 FQGNSA. The CDR3 totals 15 residues. The CDR3: CASSLGGQGSNEQFF. DNA of the CDR3: TGTGCCAGCAGCTTAGGGGGACAGGGGTCGAATGAGCAGTTCTTC.